This TCR beta chain appears in the sequencing data of a study of T cells in Graves' hyperthyroidism and ophthalmopathy. General observations from the study: Stable hyperthyroidism was separated from ophthalmopathy by a model based on 13 V-J features.

RNA transcripts served as the template for amplifying TCR beta CDR3 regions. First-round RT-PCR with HTBI primers amplified the TCR CDR3 region. Each CDR3 protein gets one entry after TCRdb re-called the multiplex PCR reads with MiXCR. This sample has almost 500,000 distinct CDR3 sequences, with roughly 22% found just once. Points on this clonotype: What it recognizes is unknown.

Ophthalmopathy patients showed a Clinical Activity Score of at least 3, NOSPECS grade of at least 4 and duration under 3 months. PBMCs came from 9 to 10 ml fresh peripheral blood. Germline CDR1 reads SGHTA; CDR2 reads FQGTGA. V was pared by 6 bases and J by 2 bases, with 18 bases between. There are 16 residues in the CDR3. This sequence joins TRBV7-3 and TRBJ2-3, with D perhaps assigned TRBD1 or TRBD2 (5 bases each). The sequencing sample was made of blood. This sequence was found in a woman in her 70s with Graves' ophthalmopathy. Here the CDR3 DNA reads TGTGCCAGCAGTCATGGGACCTCCCCAAACACAGATACGCAGTATTTT. This translates into CASSHGTSPNTDTQYF.